These 9 T cell receptor beta chains share one sample of origin, sequenced in a study of T cell responses to AZD1222 COVID-19 vaccine (dated by TCRdb to about 2021). The protocol used for the library was the immunoSEQ multiplex PCR assay. TCRdb obtained this table from immuneACCESS and retained in-frame rearrangements with V and J assigned. These tables miss some clones; where compared with another copy, unresolved V genes account for less than half of the shortfall, and the remainder is unexplained. Present in this sample are about 55,000 clones, about 90% of which were seen just once. Around 3.9% of the sample is taken by the ten largest. This specimen's time point label, per the study, means: baseline before first vaccination. The source was peripheral blood, collected on day 0 of AZD1222 vaccination. Receptor source: an adult in good health.

This chain uses TRBV5-4 with TRBJ2-2; D might be TRBD1 (6 bases). V dropped 4 bases and J dropped 6 bases, with 13 bases sitting between them. Germline values: CDR1 SGHNT, CDR2 YYREEE (reference sequence). This CDR3 is built from 14 residues. CDR3 coding DNA: TGTGCCAGCAGCCCAGGGGTTGCAGCCGGGGAGCTGTTTTTT. Protein product: CASSPGVAAGELFF.

The rearrangement links TRBV9 to TRBJ1-1, with 7 bases lining up with TRBD1. The CDR3 is made up of 15 amino acids. Germline values: CDR1 SGDLS, CDR2 YYNGEE. With 4 bases clipped from V and 0 bases from J, the junction kept 6 bases outside the gene matches. The CDR3 sequence: CASSSGQSMNTEAFF. Here the CDR3 DNA reads TGTGCCAGCAGCTCGGGACAGTCAATGAACACTGAAGCTTTCTTT.

This clone was counted between two and nine times. For the CDR3, the DNA is TGTGCCAGCAGCGGCGGGACAGCGAACACTGAAGCTTTCTTT. It encodes CASSGGTANTEAFF. The rearrangement uses TRBV7-9 and TRBJ1-1; 7 bases fit TRBD1. The CDR3 has 14 amino acids. Germline CDR1 SEHNR, CDR2 FQNEAQ (reference sequence). V shed 5 bases, J shed 1 base, and the junction held 4 bases outside the gene matches.

The V gene is TRBV3-1 (or the pseudogene TRBV3-2), the J gene TRBJ2-2; a weak D match, TRBD1 (6 bases). Germline V lookup: CDR1 LGHDT, CDR2 YNNKEL (reference sequence). Trimming shortened V by 5 bases and J by 5 bases, and 9 bases separated the two germline ends. This CDR3 spans 13 amino acids. CDR3: CASSGRGTGELFF. In DNA, the CDR3 is TGTGCCAGCAGCGGCAGGGGTACCGGGGAGCTGTTTTTT.

The rearrangement joins TRBV28 to TRBJ1-2; D gene uncertain. This CDR3 region has 14 residues. From germline, CDR1 is MDHEN and CDR2 SYDVKM. Trimming took 6 bases from V and 0 from J, leaving 11 bases between them. The CDR3 is CASSDRRANYGYTF. In DNA form, the CDR3 reads TGTGCCAGCAGCGATAGACGGGCTAACTATGGCTACACCTTC.

This chain uses TRBV7-9 with TRBJ2-5, with TRBD2 identical over 9 bases. V lost 6 bases, J lost 0 bases, and 8 bases stayed unmatched. CDR1 and CDR2 (germline): SEHNR, FQNEAQ (reference sequence). The CDR3 runs 16 residues. CDR3 loop: CASRLISGGDQETQYF. CDR3 in DNA: TGTGCCAGCAGGCTCATTAGCGGGGGAGACCAAGAGACCCAGTACTTC. The full variable domain, with the rest looked up from reference TRBV7-9 and TRBJ2-5, is DTGVSQNPRHKITKRGQNVTFRCDPISEHNRLYWYRQTLGQGPEFLTYFQNEAQLEKSRLLSDRFSAERPKGSFSTLEIQRTEQGDSAMYLCASRLISGGDQETQYFGPGTRLLVL.

This rearrangement joins TRBV19 to TRBJ1-5; D call uncertain. V was cut by 5 bases and J by 2 bases, with 10 bases left in between. The CDR3 contains 14 residues. Germline loops: CDR1 LNHDA, CDR2 SQIVND (reference sequence). Written as DNA, the CDR3 is TGTGCCAGTAGTCCCGCTTTGGGCAATCAGCCCCAGCATTTT. Translation: CASSPALGNQPQHF. The variable domain in full, completed from reference TRBV19 and TRBJ1-5, reads DGGITQSPKYLFRKEGQNVTLSCEQNLNHDAMYWYRQDPGQGLRLIYYSQIVNDFQKGDIAEGYSVSREKKESFPLTVTSAQKNPTAFYLCASSPALGNQPQHFGDGTRLSIL.

V is TRBV6-5 and J is TRBJ2-7; D unclear. CDR1 and CDR2 from the germline V gene are MNHEY and SVGAGI. With 10 bases removed from V and 2 bases from J, the gap between germline ends came to 15 bases. CDR3 size: 13 residues. The DNA for the CDR3 is TGTGCCACTCTAACGGCCCGCACCTACGAGCAGTACTTC. It specifies CATLTARTYEQYF.

The chain has TRBV24-1 and TRBJ2-3; no clear D gene. This CDR3 is built from 13 residues. Trimming cost V 4 bases and J 8 bases, with 12 bases left between them. Germline V CDR1 and CDR2: KGHDR, SFDVKD. CDR3 protein: CATSDLRSATQYF. The CDR3 DNA is TGTGCCACCAGTGACCTCAGATCCGCTACGCAGTATTTT.